A selection of T cell receptor beta chains follows, all from one sample in a study of blood T cells in healthy people across ages. Each CDR3 protein gets one entry after TCRdb re-called the 5' RACE reads with MiXCR. The sample lists roughly 800,000 distinct CDR3 sequences, roughly 50% seen once, with around 20% in the top ten. Sequencing was performed on blood. The receptors come from a man between 25 and 39 years old in good health. Both conserved end residues are part of each CDR3. The D gene is left open where the match is weak. Not every row has a clone size; where given, it reads once, few, many or a size class.

d_call: .; clone_size: .; j_call: TRBJ2-7; v_call: TRBV7-2; cdr3_nt: TGTGCCAGCAGCTTCAATCCGGGACCGGGATACAATGAGCAGTACTTC; cdr3_aa: CASSFNPGPGYNEQYF
d_call: .; clone_size: .; j_call: TRBJ2-7; v_call: TRBV11-1; cdr3_nt: TGTGCCAGCAGCTTAGCGCGTCATCAGGTCTTAAGCTCCTACGAGCAGTACTTC; cdr3_aa: CASSLARHQVLSSYEQYF
d_call: TRBD2; clone_size: .; j_call: TRBJ2-1; v_call: TRBV20-1; cdr3_nt: TGCAGTGCTAGACCTAGACTAGCGAGATACAATGAGCAGTTCTTC; cdr3_aa: CSARPRLARYNEQFF
d_call: TRBD1; clone_size: once; j_call: TRBJ2-7; v_call: TRBV20-1; cdr3_nt: TGCAGTGCCAGACACACAGGGGGCTCGGGTGAGCAGTACTTC; cdr3_aa: CSARHTGGSGEQYF
d_call: TRBD1; clone_size: .; j_call: TRBJ1-2; v_call: TRBV27; cdr3_nt: TGTGCCAGCGGGGAAACAGGGGGAATTGAGAATGGCTACACCTTC; cdr3_aa: CASGETGGIENGYTF
d_call: .; clone_size: many; j_call: TRBJ2-1; v_call: TRBV4-2; cdr3_nt: TGTGCCAGCAGCCAAGTCCTCGGGCAATACAATGAGCAGTTCTTC; cdr3_aa: CASSQVLGQYNEQFF
d_call: TRBD2; clone_size: .; j_call: TRBJ2-1; v_call: TRBV12-3/TRBV12-4; cdr3_nt: TGTGCCAGCAGCCCGACTAGCGATGAGCAGTTCTTC; cdr3_aa: CASSPTSDEQFF
d_call: TRBD2; clone_size: .; j_call: TRBJ2-1; v_call: TRBV12-3/TRBV12-4; cdr3_nt: TGTGCCAGCAGTCCAAGGACTAGCGTGTACAATGAGCAGTTCTTC; cdr3_aa: CASSPRTSVYNEQFF
d_call: .; clone_size: .; j_call: TRBJ2-1; v_call: TRBV6-4; cdr3_nt: TGTGCCAGCAGTGGGGGGAGCCCCGGGGATGAGCAGTTCTTC; cdr3_aa: CASSGGSPGDEQFF
d_call: .; clone_size: .; j_call: TRBJ2-3; v_call: TRBV6-1; cdr3_nt: TGTGCCAGCAGTCCAACCAGGGAGGCTCTGACAGACACAGATACACAGTATTTT; cdr3_aa: CASSPTREALTDTDTQYF
d_call: .; clone_size: few; j_call: TRBJ2-1; v_call: TRBV28; cdr3_nt: TGTGCCAGCAAGACTTTCAAGGGAGGTGAGCAGTTCTTC; cdr3_aa: CASKTFKGGEQFF
d_call: .; clone_size: many; j_call: TRBJ2-1; v_call: TRBV27; cdr3_nt: TGTGCCAGTAGGGGCGCCACGGGTCTTTGGAATGAGCAGTTCTTC; cdr3_aa: CASRGATGLWNEQFF
d_call: .; clone_size: .; j_call: TRBJ1-1; v_call: TRBV5-1; cdr3_nt: TGCGCCAGCAGCTTGACTCCCTGGGGAACAGGCTACACTGAAGCTTTCTTT; cdr3_aa: CASSLTPWGTGYTEAFF
d_call: .; clone_size: .; j_call: TRBJ2-7; v_call: TRBV5-1; cdr3_nt: TGCGCCAGCAGCTTGGGGCTAGCGAGGAGGAATGAGCAGTACTTC; cdr3_aa: CASSLGLARRNEQYF
d_call: .; clone_size: once; j_call: TRBJ1-5; v_call: TRBV10-1; cdr3_nt: TGCGCCAACGAAGAGCAGGGAATTCGTCAGCCCCAGCATTTT; cdr3_aa: CANEEQGIRQPQHF
d_call: .; clone_size: .; j_call: TRBJ2-7; v_call: TRBV7-9; cdr3_nt: TGTACCAGCGGACAGTCTAACGAGCAGTACTTC; cdr3_aa: CTSGQSNEQYF
d_call: .; clone_size: .; j_call: TRBJ1-2; v_call: TRBV5-6; cdr3_nt: TGTGCCAGCAGCTGGAATCCGGGCATCGGGAACTATGGCTACACCTTC; cdr3_aa: CASSWNPGIGNYGYTF
d_call: .; clone_size: .; j_call: TRBJ2-1; v_call: TRBV12-3/TRBV12-4; cdr3_nt: TGTGCCAGCAGTTTAGGCCTAGCCGCCTACAATGAGCAGTTCTTC; cdr3_aa: CASSLGLAAYNEQFF
d_call: TRBD1; clone_size: .; j_call: TRBJ2-7; v_call: TRBV3-1; cdr3_nt: TGTGCCAGCAGCCAGGACGGGACAGAGAGTGGCGAGCAGTACTTC; cdr3_aa: CASSQDGTESGEQYF
d_call: .; clone_size: .; j_call: TRBJ1-2; v_call: TRBV6-5; cdr3_nt: TGTGCCAGCAAACGACCAGGGTATGGCTACACCTTC; cdr3_aa: CASKRPGYGYTF
d_call: TRBD1; clone_size: .; j_call: TRBJ2-7; v_call: TRBV20-1; cdr3_nt: TGCAGTGCTACCACAGGGGGCATTTTTGGCGAGCAGTACTTC; cdr3_aa: CSATTGGIFGEQYF
d_call: TRBD2; clone_size: .; j_call: TRBJ2-3; v_call: TRBV20-1; cdr3_nt: TGCAGTGCTAGAGATATGAGCGGGGGGGTTTCGGCGCAGTATTTT; cdr3_aa: CSARDMSGGVSAQYF
d_call: .; clone_size: .; j_call: TRBJ1-6; v_call: TRBV28; cdr3_nt: TGTGCCAGCATTTACTCGGGGAATTCACCCCTCCACTTT; cdr3_aa: CASIYSGNSPLHF
d_call: .; clone_size: .; j_call: TRBJ1-2; v_call: TRBV7-9; cdr3_nt: TGTGCCAGCAGCTCACAGGGAGTAGCCTTAGCCTATGGCTACACCTTC; cdr3_aa: CASSSQGVALAYGYTF
d_call: TRBD2; clone_size: .; j_call: TRBJ2-3; v_call: TRBV20-1; cdr3_nt: TGCAGTGCTAGAGTCTTAGCGGGAGGGTTCACAGATACGCAGTATTTT; cdr3_aa: CSARVLAGGFTDTQYF
d_call: .; clone_size: few; j_call: TRBJ2-3; v_call: TRBV29-1; cdr3_nt: TGCAGCGTTGACCACGGTGGAGATACGCAGTATTTT; cdr3_aa: CSVDHGGDTQYF
d_call: .; clone_size: few; j_call: TRBJ1-2; v_call: TRBV29-1; cdr3_nt: TGCAGCGTTGACGACCAGGGGTTGGACTATGGCTACACCTTC; cdr3_aa: CSVDDQGLDYGYTF
d_call: TRBD1; clone_size: .; j_call: TRBJ2-1; v_call: TRBV2; cdr3_nt: TGTGCCAGCCAGGGGCTCAATCCGGGACAGGACCAAGAGACCCAGTTCTTC; cdr3_aa: CASQGLNPGQDQETQFF
d_call: TRBD2; clone_size: .; j_call: TRBJ2-5; v_call: TRBV2; cdr3_nt: TGTGCCAGCAGGCGACTAGCGGGAGGGTACGAAGAGACCCAGTACTTC; cdr3_aa: CASRRLAGGYEETQYF
d_call: .; clone_size: few; j_call: TRBJ2-5; v_call: TRBV29-1; cdr3_nt: TGCAGCGCTGTTGGGGGGCTGAGAGAGACCCAGTACTTC; cdr3_aa: CSAVGGLRETQYF
d_call: .; clone_size: .; j_call: TRBJ2-3; v_call: TRBV6-5; cdr3_nt: TGTGCCAGCAATGTGCAGGGGAGCACAGATACGCAGTATTTT; cdr3_aa: CASNVQGSTDTQYF
d_call: .; clone_size: few; j_call: TRBJ2-7; v_call: TRBV5-1; cdr3_nt: TGCGCCAGCAGCTTACCCGGGACCCGACAGACCTACGAGCAGTACTTC; cdr3_aa: CASSLPGTRQTYEQYF
d_call: TRBD2; clone_size: .; j_call: TRBJ2-7; v_call: TRBV6-1; cdr3_nt: TGTGCCAGCAGAAAGGAGCGGGGGGGCTGGCGCTCCTACGAGCAGTACTTC; cdr3_aa: CASRKERGGWRSYEQYF
d_call: TRBD2; clone_size: .; j_call: TRBJ2-3; v_call: TRBV20-1; cdr3_nt: TGCAGTGCTATGGACCTAGCGGGGGAGAGCACAGATACGCAGTATTTT; cdr3_aa: CSAMDLAGESTDTQYF
d_call: .; clone_size: few; j_call: TRBJ2-7; v_call: TRBV20-1; cdr3_nt: TGCAGTGCTAGAGACCTCTACAATGAGCAGTACTTC; cdr3_aa: CSARDLYNEQYF
d_call: .; clone_size: .; j_call: TRBJ1-2; v_call: TRBV5-1; cdr3_nt: TGCGCCAGCAGCTTCCAGAATACTAACTATGGCTACACCTTC; cdr3_aa: CASSFQNTNYGYTF
d_call: TRBD2; clone_size: .; j_call: TRBJ2-3; v_call: TRBV7-8; cdr3_nt: TGTGCCAGCAGCTTAAGGGCAAGCATGGGAGGGAGGATGGATACGCAGTATTTT; cdr3_aa: CASSLRASMGGRMDTQYF
d_call: .; clone_size: .; j_call: TRBJ1-2; v_call: TRBV10-3; cdr3_nt: TGTTCCATCAGTCGGGACGGGTATGGCTACACCTTC; cdr3_aa: CSISRDGYGYTF
d_call: .; clone_size: few; j_call: TRBJ2-7; v_call: TRBV7-2; cdr3_nt: TGTGCCACCGAAACACTATCGAGCTCCTACGAGCAGTACTTC; cdr3_aa: CATETLSSSYEQYF
d_call: .; clone_size: few; j_call: TRBJ2-6; v_call: TRBV27; cdr3_nt: TGTGCCAGCAGTTTACTCGGACACGATCCGGGGGCCAACGTCCTGACTTTC; cdr3_aa: CASSLLGHDPGANVLTF
d_call: .; clone_size: .; j_call: TRBJ2-5; v_call: TRBV7-2; cdr3_nt: TGTGCCAGCAGCTTAGCCTCCGGGGTCCAAGAGACCCAGTACTTC; cdr3_aa: CASSLASGVQETQYF
d_call: TRBD2; clone_size: .; j_call: TRBJ2-5; v_call: TRBV20-1; cdr3_nt: TGCAGTGCCAGAAAGCCCTTAGCGGGAGGTAGGGGGACCCAGTACTTC; cdr3_aa: CSARKPLAGGRGTQYF
d_call: .; clone_size: .; j_call: TRBJ2-5; v_call: TRBV6-1; cdr3_nt: TGTGCCAGCAGCTGGACGAGGGGAGAGACCCAGTACTTC; cdr3_aa: CASSWTRGETQYF
d_call: TRBD2; clone_size: .; j_call: TRBJ2-2; v_call: TRBV5-5; cdr3_nt: TGTGCCAGCAGCCACCGGGGGGGCGCGGACACCGGGGAGCTGTTTTTT; cdr3_aa: CASSHRGGADTGELFF
d_call: .; clone_size: .; j_call: TRBJ2-6; v_call: TRBV20-1; cdr3_nt: TGCAGTGCTTTAGTCTCTGGGGCCAACGTCCTGACTTTC; cdr3_aa: CSALVSGANVLTF
d_call: .; clone_size: few; j_call: TRBJ2-5; v_call: TRBV20-1; cdr3_nt: TGCAGTGCTAGCATAGGGGGACACCAAGAGACCCAGTACTTC; cdr3_aa: CSASIGGHQETQYF
d_call: TRBD1; clone_size: once; j_call: TRBJ1-2; v_call: TRBV20-1; cdr3_nt: TGCAGTGCCCTGACCGGGACAGGGGTCGGTGGCTACACCTTC; cdr3_aa: CSALTGTGVGGYTF
d_call: TRBD1; clone_size: .; j_call: TRBJ2-7; v_call: TRBV12-3/TRBV12-4; cdr3_nt: TGTGCCAGCAGAGCAGGGACAGGTCATCCCTACGAGCAGTACTTC; cdr3_aa: CASRAGTGHPYEQYF
d_call: TRBD1; clone_size: .; j_call: TRBJ2-5; v_call: TRBV7-6; cdr3_nt: TGTGCCAGCAGCTCGACAGGGGGCCAACCAAGAGAGACCCAGTACTTC; cdr3_aa: CASSSTGGQPRETQYF
d_call: TRBD2; clone_size: .; j_call: TRBJ2-1; v_call: TRBV24-1; cdr3_nt: TGTGCCACCAGTGATCAGCGGGAGACTAGGGTGAATGAGCAGTTCTTC; cdr3_aa: CATSDQRETRVNEQFF
d_call: .; clone_size: .; j_call: TRBJ2-3; v_call: TRBV20-1; cdr3_nt: TGCAGTGCTCCGGTACTGGGGATAGGCACAGATACGCAGTATTTT; cdr3_aa: CSAPVLGIGTDTQYF
d_call: .; clone_size: few; j_call: TRBJ1-4; v_call: TRBV9; cdr3_nt: TGTGCCAGCAGCCCACATCAAGCCGACCTGAATGAAAAACTGTTTTTT; cdr3_aa: CASSPHQADLNEKLFF
d_call: .; clone_size: .; j_call: TRBJ2-7; v_call: TRBV2; cdr3_nt: TGTGCCAGCAGGTTCGAGAGCTACGAGCAGTACTTC; cdr3_aa: CASRFESYEQYF
d_call: TRBD2; clone_size: .; j_call: TRBJ2-7; v_call: TRBV7-2; cdr3_nt: TGTGCCACCGAGCGGGGGGCTTTCTACAATGAGCAGTACTTC; cdr3_aa: CATERGAFYNEQYF